One sample yielded the 28 T cell receptor beta chains listed below, sequenced in a study of T cells after yellow fever vaccination. Via MiXCR, TCRdb re-called the 5' RACE reads, giving one row per CDR3 protein. The data show about 320,000 distinct CDR3 sequences, with around 4.3% seen just once and approximately 19% held by the top ten. Sequencing used PBMCs, obtained 15 days after the yellow fever booster vaccination. These receptors originate from a man in his late teens or twenties who received the YFV17D yellow fever vaccine.

This clonotype was recorded at least ten times. The CDR3 here is CASSFQTGTSPLHF. The DNA for the CDR3 is TGTGCCAGCAGCTTCCAGACAGGTACTTCACCCCTCCACTTT. This chain joins TRBV12-3 or TRBV12-4 and TRBJ1-6; D is perhaps TRBD1 (6 bases). The CDR3 loop spans 14 amino acids. The germline V and J ends were trimmed by 6 bases and 9 bases, with 15 bases remaining between them.

This clonotype was observed many times. The rearrangement uses TRBV6-5 and TRBJ1-1, with 7 positions matching TRBD1. The CDR3 runs to 14 residues. The junction had 10 bases not matched to a gene; V was cut back by 6 bases and J by 6 bases. CDR1 and CDR2 from the germline V gene are MNHEY and SVGAGI. This CDR3 is CASRPRGPQAEAFF. The CDR3 region has the DNA TGTGCCAGCAGACCGAGGGGGCCTCAGGCTGAAGCTTTCTTT.

This clonotype showed up many times. This chain uses TRBV20-1 with TRBJ2-1; TRBD2 aligns across 8 bases. V lost 0 bases, J lost 7 bases, and 11 bases stayed unmatched. The CDR3 runs 16 residues. CDR1 DFQATT and CDR2 SNEGSKA come from the germline V gene (reference sequence). This CDR3 is CSARDPLAGLRNEQFF. In DNA, the CDR3 is TGCAGTGCTAGAGATCCCTTAGCGGGGCTAAGGAATGAGCAGTTCTTC.

In its sample, this clonotype was seen many times. J is TRBJ2-5 and V is TRBV7-3, with 7 bases fitting TRBD2. V lost 0 bases and J lost 5; bases outside the gene matches: 9. Looked up from germline, CDR1 is SGHTA and CDR2 is FQGTGA. The CDR3 runs to 16 residues. This chain's CDR3 is CASSLTGGSSRETQYF. In nucleotides, the CDR3 is TGTGCCAGCAGCTTAACCGGGGGGAGTTCTCGGGAGACCCAGTACTTC.

This clonotype was counted ten times or more. V gene TRBV20-1 combines with J gene TRBJ2-7, with unresolved D. V was trimmed by 0 bases and J by 7 bases, leaving 13 bases between them. From germline, CDR1 is DFQATT and CDR2 SNEGSKA (reference sequence). This CDR3 is 13 amino acids long. The DNA for the CDR3 is TGCAGTGCTAGAGAAACCTCCTTGGGGGAGCAGTACTTC. Its translation is CSARETSLGEQYF.

The CDR3 DNA is TGTGCCAGCAGCGTAGAACCGACAGGGGACACTGAAGCTTTCTTT. Residues: CASSVEPTGDTEAFF. The chain has TRBV9 and TRBJ1-1; 8 nucleotides agree with TRBD1. CDR1 is SGDLS, CDR2 YYNGEE, per germline. V lost 0 bases to trimming and J lost 3 bases; unmatched junction nucleotides: 4. The CDR3 spans 15 residues. Using reference TRBV9 and TRBJ1-1 for the parts outside the CDR3, the full variable domain is DSGVTQTPKHLITATGQRVTLRCSPRSGDLSVYWYQQSLDQGLQFLIQYYNGEERAKGNILERFSAQQFPDLHSELNLSSLELGDSALYFCASSVEPTGDTEAFFGQGTRLTVV.

V is TRBV7-4 and J is TRBJ2-6, with no clear D. The V and J ends lost 6 bases and 0 bases respectively, with 21 bases between them. CDR1 and CDR2 from the germline V gene are SGHVT and SQSDAQ. This CDR3 has 19 residues. This CDR3 reads CASSHLSRLPLSGANVLTF. DNA of the CDR3: TGTGCCAGCAGTCATCTATCCCGCCTCCCCCTCTCTGGGGCCAACGTCCTGACTTTC.

The chain is built from TRBV12-3 or TRBV12-4 and TRBJ2-1; tentative D call: TRBD2 (5 bases). Between the trimmed V and J ends, which lost 3 bases and 10 bases, there was a span of 13 bases. The CDR3 is made up of 13 amino acids. In nucleotides, the CDR3 is TGTGCCAGCAGTTTGAACGGGGTTGGCGAGCAGTTCTTC. Its protein product is CASSLNGVGEQFF.

This clonotype was observed many times. The V call is TRBV6-5, the J call TRBJ2-1; D remains ambiguous. V dropped 2 bases and J dropped 10 bases, with 6 bases sitting between them. The germline CDR1 and CDR2 sequences are MNHEY and SVGAGI. This CDR3 spans 11 amino acids. CDR3 loop: CASSYGSEQFF. The DNA of the CDR3 is TGTGCCAGCAGTTACGGAAGCGAGCAGTTCTTC.

This clonotype has more than one count but fewer than ten. V is TRBV14 and J is TRBJ1-5; D gene ambiguous. This CDR3 has 15 amino acids. CDR1 is SGHDN and CDR2 is FVKESK in the germline V gene. The V and J ends lost 1 base and 5 bases respectively, with 12 bases between them. The CDR3 here is CASSQVVRIDQPQHF. CDR3 coding DNA: TGTGCCAGCAGCCAAGTCGTGAGGATTGATCAGCCCCAGCATTTT.

This clonotype showed up just a few times. The chain recombines TRBV4-2 with TRBJ1-1; 7 bases are shared with TRBD1. The CDR3 has 14 amino acids. J was trimmed by 3 bases and V by 1 base; bases with no gene match: 2. The germline gives CDR1 LGHNA, CDR2 YNFKEQ. The CDR3 reads CASSQATGHTEAFF. As DNA, the CDR3 is TGTGCCAGCAGCCAAGCGACAGGGCACACTGAAGCTTTCTTT.

This chain joins TRBV5-5 and TRBJ1-5; no clear D. The CDR3 is 18 residues long. CDR1 and CDR2 from the germline V gene are SGHKS and YYEKEE (reference sequence). V lost 4 bases and J lost 3, with 23 bases in between. CDR3 protein: CASSVKDLYWRANQPQHF. CDR3 coding DNA: TGTGCCAGCAGCGTTAAGGACCTATACTGGAGGGCCAATCAGCCCCAGCATTTT.

This clonotype occurred many times. The chain is built from TRBV5-1 and TRBJ2-5, with TRBD1 identical over 9 bases. Germline lookup yields CDR1 SGHRS and CDR2 YFSETQ. The junction had 1 base not matched to a gene; V was cut back by 0 bases and J by 4 bases. This CDR3 region has 14 residues. Here the CDR3 reads CASSLEDRGETQYF. DNA of the CDR3: TGCGCCAGCAGCTTGGAGGACAGGGGAGAGACCCAGTACTTC.

The J gene is TRBJ1-2, the V gene TRBV28, with 11 bases lining up with TRBD1. The germline gives CDR1 MDHEN, CDR2 SYDVKM. Germline trimming cut 7 bases from V and 7 bases from J; bases unmatched to any gene: 5. This CDR3 is 13 amino acids long. CDR3 sequence reads: CASTSDRGLGYTF. CDR3 coding DNA: TGTGCCAGCACCTCGGACAGGGGGCTTGGCTACACCTTC.

This clonotype appeared many times. The chain links TRBV27 to TRBJ1-5, with D possibly being TRBD1 (6 bases). Trimming cost V 3 bases and J 6 bases, with 9 bases left between them. This CDR3 has 13 residues. Per the germline V gene, CDR1 is MNHEY and CDR2 is SMNVEV (reference sequence). The CDR3 DNA follows: TGTGCCAGCAGTTTGGGGGGCGGTCAGCCCCAGCATTTT. This gives the protein CASSLGGGQPQHF.

J is TRBJ2-1 and V is TRBV11-2; D may be TRBD2 (6 bases). Per the germline V gene, CDR1 is SGHAT and CDR2 is FQNNGV. The CDR3 length is 16 residues. Trimming removed 7 bases from V and 7 bases from J, with 23 bases in between. The CDR3 region has the DNA TGTGCCAGCAACAAACACACGGGACTCCCCTCAAATGAGCAGTTCTTC. Translation: CASNKHTGLPSNEQFF.

The table lists this clonotype with a few counts. The J gene is TRBJ1-1, the V gene TRBV7-3; D call uncertain. Germline assignment: CDR1 SGHTA and CDR2 FQGTGA. The CDR3 is 13 residues long. The V and J ends lost 2 bases and 5 bases respectively, with 9 bases between them. The CDR3 loop reads CASSLGTETEAFF. The CDR3 DNA reads TGTGCCAGCAGCTTAGGAACAGAAACTGAAGCTTTCTTT.

This clonotype was seen ten or more times. V and J are TRBV29-1 and TRBJ2-7; D ambiguous. The CDR3 has 11 amino acids. Trimming cost V 5 bases and J 7 bases, with 12 bases left between them. Germline CDR1 and CDR2: SQVTM and ANQGSEA. The chain's CDR3 is CSVSNVGEQYV. The CDR3 bases are TGCAGCGTTTCGAATGTGGGGGAGCAGTACGTC.

The chain carries TRBV19 and TRBJ2-2; D remains ambiguous. The CDR3 is made up of 13 amino acids. Looked up from germline, CDR1 is LNHDA and CDR2 is SQIVND (reference sequence). Deletions cut 3 bases from V and 5 bases from J, with 7 bases between. CDR3 protein: CASSMSGTGELFF. The CDR3 region has the DNA TGTGCCAGTAGTATGTCAGGAACCGGGGAGCTGTTTTTT.

There are a few counts of this clonotype. The J gene is TRBJ1-2, the V gene TRBV29-1; no clear D. This CDR3 is 12 amino acids long. Between the trimmed V and J ends, which lost 1 base and 6 bases, there was a span of 9 bases. The germline V gene has CDR1 SQVTM and CDR2 ANQGSEA. CDR3 DNA: TGCAGCGTTGAAGGGGTCTCCCATGGCTACACCTTC. Protein: CSVEGVSHGYTF.

The V and J genes are TRBV5-6 and TRBJ1-5, with D maybe TRBD1 (6 bases). The CDR3 has 16 residues. V was cut by 2 bases and J by 6 bases, with 18 bases left in between. Germline lookup yields CDR1 SGHDT and CDR2 YYEEEE. CDR3 DNA: TGTGCCAGCAGCTTAAGGGCCAGGGGAGAGAGTCAGCCCCAGCATTTT. Protein product: CASSLRARGESQPQHF. Based on the CDR3 plus reference TRBV5-6 and TRBJ1-5, the full variable domain is DAGVTQSPTHLIKTRGQQVTLRCSPKSGHDTVSWYQQALGQGPQFIFQYYEEEERQRGNFPDRFSGHQFPNYSSELNVNALLLGDSALYLCASSLRARGESQPQHFGDGTRLSIL.

This clonotype was seen a few times. The V and J genes are TRBV6-2 or TRBV6-3 and TRBJ1-5; TRBD1 agrees at 8 bases. V dropped 4 bases and J dropped 2; count of bases not matched to a gene: 4. CDR3 length: 15 residues. Germline V gene sequence: CDR1 MNHEY, CDR2 SVGEGT. CDR3 bases: TGTGCCAGCAGTTTCAGGGGGCATGGCAATCAGCCCCAGCATTTT. Protein sequence: CASSFRGHGNQPQHF.

This clonotype was counted many times. The chain has TRBV20-1 and TRBJ2-4; 11 bases match TRBD2. J was trimmed by 2 bases and V by 1 base; bases with no gene match: 7. The CDR3 is 17 residues long. The germline V gene has CDR1 DFQATT and CDR2 SNEGSKA (reference sequence). CDR3: CSARVIAGGPTKNIQYF. The CDR3 DNA reads as TGCAGTGCTAGAGTAATAGCGGGGGGGCCTACCAAAAACATTCAGTACTTC.

This clonotype was detected ten times or more. The chain employs TRBV4-1 and TRBJ2-2, with a possible D match to TRBD2 (6 bases). Germline V gene sequence: CDR1 MGHRA, CDR2 YSYEKL. V lost 0 bases to trimming and J lost 5 bases, with 25 bases between them. The CDR3 has 20 amino acids. The CDR3 sequence is CASSQEPYIAGRSGTGELFF. In DNA form, the CDR3 reads TGCGCCAGCAGCCAAGAACCCTACATTGCGGGGAGGTCTGGTACCGGGGAGCTGTTTTTT.

CDR3 DNA sequence: TGTGCCAGCACCGAGACAGGGTTTGGCGACGAGCAGTACTTC. Translation: CASTETGFGDEQYF. This chain uses TRBV12-3 or TRBV12-4 with TRBJ2-7; 7 bases are a match to TRBD1. The CDR3 covers 14 residues. With 7 bases clipped from V and 5 bases from J, the junction kept 11 bases outside the gene matches.

This clonotype has a count of ten or more. The chain joins TRBV15 to TRBJ2-5; D remains ambiguous. CDR3 size: 12 residues. Germline CDR1 reads LNHNV; CDR2 reads YYDKDF (reference sequence). Trimming took 1 base from V and 1 from J, leaving 1 base between them. The CDR3 DNA reads TGTGCCACCAGCAGAGCCCAAGAGACCCAGTACTTC. Amino acids: CATSRAQETQYF.

This clonotype was recorded at least ten times. The chain employs TRBV30 and TRBJ2-7; D is perhaps TRBD1 or TRBD2 (5 bases each). This CDR3 region has 15 residues. The germline gives CDR1 GTSNPN, CDR2 SVGIG (reference sequence). The germline V and J ends were trimmed by 2 bases and 4 bases, with 18 bases remaining between them. The CDR3 DNA follows: TGTGCCTGGAGTCGAGAGGGACCCGACCCGTACGAGCAGTACTTC. Encoded protein: CAWSREGPDPYEQYF.

V and J are TRBV12-3 or TRBV12-4 and TRBJ1-5; 7 bases agree with TRBD1. The CDR3 is made up of 14 amino acids. J gave up 3 bases and V 6 bases, and 5 bases lay outside the gene matches. CDR3 protein: CASRDTGDNQPQHF. The CDR3 DNA reads as TGTGCCAGCAGAGATACAGGGGACAATCAGCCCCAGCATTTT.